What follows describes a single TCR beta chain. The antigen remains unidentified. These data belong to a study of blood T cells in healthy people across ages. The authors ran a second PCR of 7 to 11 cycles using a sample-barcoded 5' primer and a J-beta primer mix. TCRdb fed the 5' RACE reads into MiXCR, producing one record per CDR3 protein. The sample has approximately 580,000 distinct CDR3 sequences; more than 20% are singletons. Germline V lookup: CDR1 MGHRA, CDR2 YSYEKL. The CDR3 spans 13 residues. Study-wide results and caveats: For the donors, CMV status was unknown and possibly confounded expanded clonotype changes.

Isolation per sample recovered at least 7 million PBMCs. The same sample was also used in a study of T cells of mothers and their children. That work states: Once extracted, all RNA went into cDNA synthesis at approximately 1.5 ug per 15 ul. For related and unrelated pairs alike, thymic selection shapes TCR recombination output similarly.

V is TRBV4-1 and J is TRBJ2-5; no reliable D call. Judging by the DNA end, TRBJ2-1 fits better; the J call may be wrong. The source material was blood. This clonotype was sampled from a boy aged 10-17 years in good health. The CDR3 spells CASSTQTLDEQFF. CDR3 in DNA: TGCGCCAGCAGCACCCAGACCCTGGATGAGCAGTTCTTC.